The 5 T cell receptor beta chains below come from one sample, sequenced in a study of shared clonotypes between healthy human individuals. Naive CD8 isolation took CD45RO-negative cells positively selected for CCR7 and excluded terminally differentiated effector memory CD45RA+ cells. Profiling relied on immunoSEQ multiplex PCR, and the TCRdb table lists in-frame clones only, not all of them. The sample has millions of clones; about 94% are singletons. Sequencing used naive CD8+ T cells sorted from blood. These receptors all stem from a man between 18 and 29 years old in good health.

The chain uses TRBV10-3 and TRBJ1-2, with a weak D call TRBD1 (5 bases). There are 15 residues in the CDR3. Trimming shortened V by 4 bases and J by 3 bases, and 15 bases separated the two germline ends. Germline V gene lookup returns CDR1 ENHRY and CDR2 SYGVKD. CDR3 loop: CAISVPGGLDYGYTF. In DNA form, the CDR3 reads TGTGCCATCAGTGTGCCCGGGGGACTCGACTATGGCTACACCTTC.

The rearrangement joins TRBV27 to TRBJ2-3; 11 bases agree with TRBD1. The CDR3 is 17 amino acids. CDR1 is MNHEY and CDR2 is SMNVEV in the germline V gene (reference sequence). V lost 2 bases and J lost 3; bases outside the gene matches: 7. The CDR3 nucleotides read TGTGCCAGCAGTTTAATCTCGGGACAGGGGGTGACAGATACGCAGTATTTT. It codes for CASSLISGQGVTDTQYF.

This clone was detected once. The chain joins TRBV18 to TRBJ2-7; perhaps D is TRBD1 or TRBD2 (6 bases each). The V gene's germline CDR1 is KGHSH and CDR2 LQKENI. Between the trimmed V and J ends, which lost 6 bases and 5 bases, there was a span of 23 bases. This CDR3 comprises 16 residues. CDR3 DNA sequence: TGTGCCAGCTCCCAATCGGGGGCCAGGTTCGTGGACGAGCAGTACTTC. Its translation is CASSQSGARFVDEQYF.

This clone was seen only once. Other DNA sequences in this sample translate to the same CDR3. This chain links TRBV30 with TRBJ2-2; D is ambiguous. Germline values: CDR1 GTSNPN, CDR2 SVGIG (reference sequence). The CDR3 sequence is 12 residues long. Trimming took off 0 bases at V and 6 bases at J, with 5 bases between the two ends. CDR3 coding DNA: TGTGCCTGGAGTGTGGCGGCCGGGGAGCTGTTTTTT. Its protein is CAWSVAAGELFF.

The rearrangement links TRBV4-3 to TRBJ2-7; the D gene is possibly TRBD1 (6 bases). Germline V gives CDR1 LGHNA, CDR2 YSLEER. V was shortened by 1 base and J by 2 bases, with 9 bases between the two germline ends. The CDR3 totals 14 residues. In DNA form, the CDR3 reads TGCGCCAGCAGCCAAGTCCAGGGGACCTACGAGCAGTACTTC. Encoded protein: CASSQVQGTYEQYF.